What follows are 29 T cell receptor beta chains derived from one specimen sequenced in a study of T cell responses to AZD1222 COVID-19 vaccine. Data came from immunoSEQ multiplex PCR; TCRdb stores just in-frame clones and leaves some out. The sample comprises over 50,000 clones, 70% to 85% of which are singletons, and 25% to 30% rests with the top ten. Sequencing used peripheral blood, obtained on day 0 of AZD1222 vaccination. These receptors all come from an adult in good health.

The genes are TRBV5-4 and TRBJ2-1; D might be TRBD2 (5 bases). The CDR3 sequence is 12 residues long. V lost 3 bases and J lost 10, with 11 bases in between. Germline lookup yields CDR1 SGHNT and CDR2 YYREEE (reference sequence). The CDR3 nucleotides read TGTGCCAGCAGCTCGACTGGGAGAGAGCAGTTCTTC. This codes for CASSSTGREQFF.

The chain carries TRBV4-1 and TRBJ1-2; D remains unclear. V dropped 1 base and J dropped 0 bases, with 12 bases sitting between them. The CDR3 covers 16 residues. From germline, CDR1 is MGHRA and CDR2 YSYEKL. CDR3 bases: TGCGCCAGCAGCCAAGGGGCCGGTAACCCTAACTATGGCTACACCTTC. This codes for CASSQGAGNPNYGYTF.

This CDR3 reads CASSLEGGNTEAFF. The CDR3 region has the DNA TGCGCCAGCAGCTTGGAAGGGGGGAACACTGAAGCTTTCTTT. The V and J genes are TRBV5-1 and TRBJ1-1; weak D call: TRBD1 (6 bases). Germline V gives CDR1 SGHRS, CDR2 YFSETQ. With 0 bases removed from V and 1 base from J, the gap between germline ends came to 7 bases. The CDR3 extends over 14 amino acids.

J is TRBJ1-5 and V is TRBV28, with 8 bases aligning to TRBD1. This CDR3 has 15 residues. Trimming at V came to 7 bases and at J to 4 bases, leaving 9 bases not matched to a gene. CDR1 is MDHEN and CDR2 is SYDVKM in the germline V gene. CDR3 DNA: TGTGCCAGCAATTCAGGGGGCGTAGGGAATCAGCCCCAGCATTTT. Protein product: CASNSGGVGNQPQHF.

The chain joins TRBV25-1 to TRBJ1-1; no firm D call. Trimming pared 7 bases from V and 1 base from J, leaving 10 bases between. CDR1 and CDR2 from the germline V gene are MGHDK and SYGVNS. The CDR3 has 13 amino acids. The CDR3 reads CASNRAGNTEAFF. In DNA form, the CDR3 reads TGTGCCAGCAACCGCGCCGGGAACACTGAAGCTTTCTTT.

The chain combines TRBV30 with TRBJ2-7, with a tentative D call TRBD2 (6 bases). Germline V CDR1 and CDR2: GTSNPN, SVGIG (reference sequence). With 2 bases removed from V and 10 bases from J, the gap between germline ends came to 15 bases. CDR3 length equals 12 residues. The CDR3 here is CAWSRGAGQQYF. In DNA form, the CDR3 reads TGTGCCTGGAGTCGAGGGGCGGGGCAACAGTACTTC. Using reference TRBV30 and TRBJ2-7 for the parts outside the CDR3, the full variable domain is SQTIHQWPATLVQPVGSPLSLECTVEGTSNPNLYWYRQAAGRGLQLLFYSVGIGQISSEVPQNLSASRPQDRQFILSSKKLLLSDSGFYLCAWSRGAGQQYFGPGTRLTVT.

The DNA of the CDR3 is TGTGCCAGTATGAGGGGATGGGACGGTGAAGCTTTCTTT. Translated: CASMRGWDGEAFF. The chain recombines TRBV19 with TRBJ1-1; possibly TRBD1 for D (5 bases). CDR3 length equals 13 residues. The V end was cut by 7 bases, the J end by 7 bases, with 16 bases between. The germline V gene has CDR1 LNHDA and CDR2 SQIVND (reference sequence).

The J gene is TRBJ2-2, the V gene TRBV14; 11 nucleotides align to TRBD2. This CDR3 region has 18 residues. The J segment lost 3 bases and the V segment lost 0 bases, leaving 6 bases of the junction unmatched. Per germline, CDR1 SGHDN and CDR2 FVKESK. This CDR3 reads CASSQDSGRAGYTGELFF. CDR3 DNA: TGTGCCAGCAGCCAAGATAGCGGGAGGGCTGGTTACACCGGGGAGCTGTTTTTT.

V gene TRBV7-2 combines with J gene TRBJ2-1; 13 nucleotides match TRBD2. Germline CDR1 and CDR2: SGHTA and FQGNSA. Trimming removed 1 base from V and 6 bases from J; junction bases left unmatched: 6. The CDR3 runs to 17 residues. The CDR3 spells CASSLGTSGSLRNEQFF. CDR3 sequence (DNA): TGTGCCAGCAGCTTAGGGACTAGCGGGAGTTTGCGCAATGAGCAGTTCTTC.

This clone came up once. V and J are TRBV20-1 and TRBJ2-3; D is uncertain. The CDR3 is made up of 10 amino acids. Germline values: CDR1 DFQATT, CDR2 SNEGSKA (reference sequence). Trimming removed 3 bases at V and 4 bases at J, with 2 bases between. For the CDR3, the DNA is TGCAGTGCTAGTTCAGATACGCAGTATTTT. Translating gives CSASSDTQYF.

V gene TRBV6-2 or TRBV6-3 combines with J gene TRBJ2-1; maybe TRBD2 (6 bases). CDR1 is MNHEY and CDR2 is SVGEGT in the germline V gene. V lost 1 base and J 10 bases, leaving 11 bases between the germline ends. There are 13 residues in the CDR3. Written as DNA, the CDR3 is TGTGCCAGCAGTTACTGGGGGAGCGGGGAGCAGTTCTTC. It yields the protein CASSYWGSGEQFF.

The V gene is TRBV19, the J gene TRBJ1-2; TRBD1 aligns across 10 bases. Germline loops: CDR1 LNHDA, CDR2 SQIVND (reference sequence). The CDR3 covers 16 residues. The V and J ends lost 2 bases and 6 bases, in that order; junction bases with no gene match: 9. The CDR3 region is CASSIRGTGTGDGYTF. CDR3 nucleotides: TGTGCCAGTAGTATAAGGGGCACCGGGACAGGGGATGGCTACACCTTC.

CDR3 nucleotides: TGCGCCAGCAGCCACGGGAGCGGCAGCACAGATACGCAGTATTTT. Translation gives CASSHGSGSTDTQYF. V gene TRBV5-1 combines with J gene TRBJ2-3; perhaps TRBD2 as D (6 bases). The CDR3 runs 15 residues. Germline lookup yields CDR1 SGHRS and CDR2 YFSETQ. The V gene lost 4 bases and the J gene lost 0 bases, with 12 bases spanning the gap.

The chain links TRBV3-1 (or the pseudogene TRBV3-2) to TRBJ1-3; D is possibly TRBD1 (5 bases). The V gene's germline CDR1 is LGHDT and CDR2 YNNKEL (reference sequence). This CDR3 spans 15 amino acids. Trimming removed 0 bases from V and 3 bases from J, with 9 bases in between. This CDR3 reads CASSQDAGSGNTIYF. In DNA, the CDR3 is TGTGCCAGCAGCCAAGACGCAGGGAGTGGAAACACCATATATTTT.

This clone was observed once. J is TRBJ2-2 and V is TRBV7-9; either TRBD1 or TRBD2 may fit D (5 bases each). The ends were cut back, 0 bases at V and 0 bases at J, with 14 bases in the middle. This CDR3 contains 18 residues. Germline-derived CDR1 and CDR2 are SEHNR and FQNEAQ (reference sequence). CDR3 residues: CASSLAAGTFTNTGELFF. CDR3 nucleotides: TGTGCCAGCAGCTTAGCGGCAGGGACCTTTACGAACACCGGGGAGCTGTTTTTT.

The CDR3 DNA is TGTGCCAGCAGTGATCCGCGACAGGGAGAGGAGACCCAGTACTTC. The encoded protein is CASSDPRQGEETQYF. The chain carries TRBV25-1 and TRBJ2-5; 7 bases map to TRBD1. Trimming took 3 bases from V and 5 from J; bases not matched to a gene: 9. Per germline, CDR1 MGHDK and CDR2 SYGVNS. The CDR3 spans 15 residues.

This chain links TRBV7-2 with TRBJ1-1, with D perhaps matching TRBD1 (6 bases). The V gene lost 4 bases and the J gene lost 3 bases, with 12 bases spanning the gap. There are 14 residues in the CDR3. The germline V gene has CDR1 SGHTA and CDR2 FQGNSA. Here the CDR3 reads CASSSAGTHTEAFF. CDR3 sequence (DNA): TGTGCCAGCAGCTCTGCAGGGACACACACTGAAGCTTTCTTT.

This CDR3 is CASSFPLGTGYGYTF. CDR3 in DNA: TGTGCCAGCAGTTTTCCCCTCGGGACAGGGTATGGCTACACCTTC. The rearrangement joins TRBV28 to TRBJ1-2, with TRBD1 matching over 9 bases. After removal of 3 bases from V and 5 bases from J, the junction contained 7 bases not matched to a gene. Germline V CDR1 and CDR2: MDHEN, SYDVKM. CDR3 length: 15 amino acids.

This chain links TRBV6-5 with TRBJ1-1; D uncertain. The CDR3 spans 14 residues. The germline V gene encodes CDR1 MNHEY and CDR2 SVGAGI. Trimming removed 7 bases at V and 1 base at J, with 13 bases between. The DNA for the CDR3 is TGTGCCAGCAATGGCCAACGCAGGAACACTGAAGCTTTCTTT. It yields the protein CASNGQRRNTEAFF.

In its sample, this clone was seen once. The genes are TRBV7-8 and TRBJ1-5, with TRBD1 as a possible D gene (6 bases). The CDR3 loop spans 16 amino acids. Trimming removed 1 base at V and 0 bases at J, with 10 bases between. CDR1 and CDR2 from the germline V gene are SGHVS and FQNEAQ. In nucleotides, the CDR3 is TGTGCCAGCAGCTTAGGACAGGCTTTTAGCAATCAGCCCCAGCATTTT. It specifies CASSLGQAFSNQPQHF.

The gene calls are TRBV9 and TRBJ1-3; no firm D call. There are 14 residues in the CDR3. Germline lookup yields CDR1 SGDLS and CDR2 YYNGEE. Trimming removed 3 bases at V and 1 base at J, with 8 bases between. The CDR3 DNA follows: TGTGCCAGCAGCGCCCAGACATCTGGAAACACCATATATTTT. Translating it yields CASSAQTSGNTIYF.

V is TRBV2 and J is TRBJ1-5; D call uncertain. CDR3 length equals 15 residues. Trimming removed 3 bases from V and 0 bases from J, with 9 bases in between. CDR1 is SNHLY and CDR2 is FYNNEI in the germline V gene. The DNA of the CDR3 is TGTGCCAGCAGTGATCAGAAACATAGCAATCAGCCCCAGCATTTT. Protein: CASSDQKHSNQPQHF.

CDR3 bases: TGTGCCAGTAGTATGGGGAGGTCTACTTACAATGAGCAGTTCTTC. Encoded protein: CASSMGRSTYNEQFF. V usage is TRBV19 and J usage is TRBJ2-1, with D perhaps matching TRBD2 (6 bases). With 3 bases removed from V and 4 bases from J, the gap between germline ends came to 13 bases. Per the germline V gene, CDR1 is LNHDA and CDR2 is SQIVND (reference sequence). The CDR3 runs 15 residues.

The V gene is TRBV28, the J gene TRBJ1-1, with D possibly TRBD1 on 5 matching bases. The CDR3 has 17 residues. Trimming stripped 5 bases from V and 0 bases from J, with 19 bases between. Looked up from germline, CDR1 is MDHEN and CDR2 is SYDVKM. The CDR3 region is CASSQTGGGYLNTEAFF. The CDR3 DNA reads as TGTGCCAGCAGTCAAACCGGGGGGGGATACCTGAACACTGAAGCTTTCTTT.

The chain links TRBV7-9 to TRBJ1-4; D gene uncertain. Germline CDR1 SEHNR, CDR2 FQNEAQ (reference sequence). CDR3 length: 13 residues. V was pared by 2 bases and J by 4 bases, with 5 bases between. The CDR3 sequence: CASSLLGNEKLFF. In DNA form, the CDR3 reads TGTGCCAGCAGCTTATTGGGTAATGAAAAACTGTTTTTT. Looking up the rest from reference TRBV7-9 and TRBJ1-4 gives the full variable domain: DTGVSQNPRHKITKRGQNVTFRCDPISEHNRLYWYRQTLGQGPEFLTYFQNEAQLEKSRLLSDRFSAERPKGSFSTLEIQRTEQGDSAMYLCASSLLGNEKLFFGSGTQLSVL.

About this clone: The junction differs from germline at one of its ends, possibly a read error. The V call is TRBV12-3 or TRBV12-4, the J call TRBJ1-3; D gene unclear. The CDR3 runs to 13 residues. The CDR3 spells CASSLDIRGTIYF. The CDR3 DNA follows: TGTGCCAGCAGCTTAGACATACGGGGCACCATATATTTT.

This clone is a singleton in its sample. The chain links TRBV7-6 to TRBJ2-1; D is possibly TRBD2 (6 bases). CDR3 size: 16 residues. Trimming took off 3 bases at V and 6 bases at J, with 18 bases between the two ends. Germline V gene lookup returns CDR1 SGHVS and CDR2 FNYEAQ. CDR3 DNA: TGTGCCAGCAGCTTTTCAGGAGGAGGGAACTTCAATGAGCAGTTCTTC. It is translated as CASSFSGGGNFNEQFF. The entire variable domain, with the rest obtained from reference TRBV7-6 and TRBJ2-1, is as follows: GAGVSQSPRYKVTKRGQDVALRCDPISGHVSLYWYRQALGQGPEFLTYFNYEAQQDKSGLPNDRFSAERPEGSISTLTIQRTEQRDSAMYRCASSFSGGGNFNEQFFGPGTRLTVL.

The table lists this clone with a few counts. The rearrangement uses TRBV15 and TRBJ1-4; TRBD1 is a possible D gene (5 bases). Per germline, CDR1 LNHNV and CDR2 YYDKDF (reference sequence). Trimming stripped 1 base from V and 3 bases from J, with 15 bases between. There are 17 residues in the CDR3. CDR3 bases: TGTGCCACCAGCAGAGTCGGGACTCCCCGATCTAATGAAAAACTGTTTTTT. Amino acids: CATSRVGTPRSNEKLFF.

The J gene is TRBJ1-4, the V gene TRBV4-2; D is unresolved. The CDR3 spans 16 residues. The germline V gene has CDR1 LGHNA and CDR2 YNFKEQ. Trimming removed 1 base at V and 0 bases at J, with 9 bases between. The CDR3 is CASSQAHGATNEKLFF. The CDR3 region has the DNA TGTGCCAGCAGCCAAGCCCACGGCGCAACTAATGAAAAACTGTTTTTT.